Each of the 17 T cell receptor beta chains below was sequenced from the same sample in a study of blood T cell repertoires in COVID-19. The method was immunoSEQ multiplex PCR; TCRdb's version includes in-frame clones alone and lacks a portion of them. The table includes under 300,000 clones, roughly 80% detected once. The sequencing sample was made of peripheral blood. The receptors originated from a woman aged 45 to 65 who had recovered from COVID-19.

The V and J genes are TRBV9 and TRBJ1-4; 7 bases align to TRBD1. V lost 6 bases to trimming and J lost 8 bases; unmatched junction nucleotides: 7. CDR3 length: 13 amino acids. Per the germline V gene, CDR1 is SGDLS and CDR2 is YYNGEE. Here the CDR3 reads CASKGTEGEKLFF. CDR3 bases: TGTGCCAGCAAGGGGACAGAAGGAGAAAAACTGTTTTTT.

The rearrangement joins TRBV12-3 or TRBV12-4 to TRBJ2-5; a weak D match, TRBD2 (6 bases). CDR3 length: 13 amino acids. V lost 1 base and J 4 bases, leaving 7 bases between the germline ends. The CDR3 region is CASSLGRAETQYF. DNA for the CDR3: TGTGCCAGCAGTTTAGGGAGGGCAGAGACCCAGTACTTC.

The rearrangement joins TRBV28 to TRBJ2-7, with a tentative D call TRBD2 (6 bases). The CDR3 has 13 residues. V was trimmed by 6 bases and J by 2 bases, leaving 11 bases between them. Germline assignment: CDR1 MDHEN and CDR2 SYDVKM. As DNA, the CDR3 is TGTGCCAGCAGGGGGGGTTGGGCCTACGAGCAGTACTTC. Its translation: CASRGGWAYEQYF.

A remark on this clone: At the DNA level, this CDR3 is encoded by other sequences in the same sample as well. The V and J genes are TRBV18 and TRBJ1-5; D not resolved. The CDR3 length is 14 residues. CDR1 is KGHSH and CDR2 is LQKENI in the germline V gene. V was trimmed by 2 bases and J by 0 bases, leaving 5 bases between them. The CDR3 sequence is CASSPRDSNQPQHF. In DNA form, the CDR3 reads TGTGCCAGCTCACCAAGAGATAGCAATCAGCCCCAGCATTTT. Based on the CDR3 plus reference TRBV18 and TRBJ1-5, the full variable domain is NAGVMQNPRHLVRRRGQEARLRCSPMKGHSHVYWYRQLPEEGLKFMVYLQKENIIDESGMPKERFSAEFPKEGPSILRIQQVVRGDSAAYFCASSPRDSNQPQHFGDGTRLSIL.

This chain connects TRBV28 to TRBJ2-2, with 7 bases fitting TRBD1. Trimming took 4 bases from V and 4 from J; bases not matched to a gene: 3. This CDR3 spans 14 amino acids. Germline V lookup: CDR1 MDHEN, CDR2 SYDVKM. CDR3 region: CASSSQGLTGELFF. The DNA of the CDR3 is TGTGCCAGCAGTTCACAGGGGCTCACCGGGGAGCTGTTTTTT.

This clone was seen a few times. V and J are TRBV28 and TRBJ2-5; TRBD1 matches 10 bases. CDR1 MDHEN and CDR2 SYDVKM come from the germline V gene. The CDR3 is 15 residues long. The ends lost 6 bases at V and 7 bases at J; junction bases unmatched: 11. CDR3 sequence: CASSVPGQGSPTQYF. CDR3 nucleotides: TGTGCCAGCAGCGTACCGGGACAGGGGTCACCGACCCAGTACTTC.

In this sample, this clone turned up once. The rearrangement joins TRBV4-3 to TRBJ2-2; 7 nucleotides match TRBD2. Germline lookup yields CDR1 LGHNA and CDR2 YSLEER. CDR3 length: 15 residues. J lost 5 bases, V lost 0 bases, and 3 bases had no gene match. The CDR3 bases are TGCGCCAGCAGCCAAGATAGGCGGGGGACCGGGGAGCTGTTTTTT. Residues: CASSQDRRGTGELFF.

CDR3 region: CASSRERGYGYTF. In nucleotides, the CDR3 is TGTGCCAGTAGCAGGGAGCGGGGCTATGGCTACACCTTC. The chain links TRBV19 to TRBJ1-2, with D tentatively TRBD1 (5 bases). The CDR3 is made up of 13 amino acids. Trimming removed 6 bases from V and 4 bases from J, with 12 bases in between. Germline-derived CDR1 and CDR2 are LNHDA and SQIVND (reference sequence).

This clone appeared a few times. The chain is built from TRBV14 and TRBJ1-6; 7 bases align to TRBD1. The V gene end was trimmed by 0 bases and the J gene end by 7 bases; junction bases not matched to a gene: 0. CDR3 length equals 14 residues. Germline-derived CDR1 and CDR2 are SGHDN and FVKESK. The CDR3 region has the DNA TGTGCCAGCAGCCAAGAGACAGGGAATTCACCCCTCCACTTT. Its translation: CASSQETGNSPLHF.

This rearrangement joins TRBV7-2 to TRBJ2-5, with unresolved D. Germline V CDR1 and CDR2: SGHTA, FQGNSA. V dropped 6 bases and J dropped 2 bases, with 10 bases sitting between them. The CDR3 consists of 13 residues. Here the CDR3 DNA reads TGTGCCAGCAGACCCACGGTTCAAGAGACCCAGTACTTC. Its translation: CASRPTVQETQYF.

The J gene is TRBJ2-3, the V gene TRBV4-3, with D unclear. V lost 2 bases and J 0 bases, leaving 6 bases between the germline ends. Germline CDR1 LGHNA, CDR2 YSLEER. The CDR3 has 14 residues. For the CDR3, the DNA is TGCGCCAGCAGCCAACAGACTAGCACAGATACGCAGTATTTT. This codes for CASSQQTSTDTQYF.

The V and J genes are TRBV28 and TRBJ2-4; D not resolved. The length of the CDR3 is 16 residues. Trimming took 5 bases from V and 0 from J, leaving 14 bases between them. Germline values: CDR1 MDHEN, CDR2 SYDVKM. The DNA of the CDR3 is TGTGCCAGCAGTACCGCCCCAGGCCTAGCCAAAAACATTCAGTACTTC. As protein: CASSTAPGLAKNIQYF.

V gene TRBV27 combines with J gene TRBJ1-1; 7 bases line up with TRBD1. CDR1 MNHEY and CDR2 SMNVEV come from the germline V gene (reference sequence). The CDR3 is made up of 15 amino acids. Trimming cost V 6 bases and J 1 base; bases outside gene matches: 8. The CDR3 here is CASRLDTGANTEAFF. CDR3 in DNA: TGTGCCAGCAGATTAGATACAGGGGCGAACACTGAAGCTTTCTTT.

V usage is TRBV29-1 and J usage is TRBJ2-7; 16 nucleotides match TRBD2. Germline lookup yields CDR1 SQVTM and CDR2 ANQGSEA. This CDR3 contains 14 residues. V trimming: 7 bases; J trimming: 5 bases; junction bases outside the gene matches: 5. CDR3 coding DNA: TGCAGCGCGGGACTAGCGGGAGGGCCCCACGAGCAGTACTTC. Its translation is CSAGLAGGPHEQYF.

CDR3 sequence reads: CASSLRGSGNTIYF. The DNA of the CDR3 is TGTGCCAGTAGCCTCAGGGGCTCTGGAAACACCATATATTTT. The chain has TRBV19 and TRBJ1-3, with TRBD1 as a possible D gene (6 bases). Germline V lookup: CDR1 LNHDA, CDR2 SQIVND (reference sequence). The CDR3 has 14 amino acids. V was cut by 6 bases and J by 0 bases, with 9 bases left in between.

This chain uses TRBV10-3 with TRBJ2-5; tentative D call: TRBD2 (7 bases). This CDR3 is 12 amino acids long. V was clipped by 10 bases and J by 6 bases, with 15 bases between them. Germline CDR1 reads ENHRY; CDR2 reads SYGVKD. The CDR3: CATKGGGKTQYF. CDR3 bases: TGTGCCACAAAGGGAGGGGGGAAGACCCAGTACTTC.

CDR3 sequence reads: CAWSSGTSYNEQFF. CDR3 DNA: TGTGCCTGGAGTTCCGGGACTTCCTACAATGAGCAGTTCTTC. V gene TRBV30 combines with J gene TRBJ2-1; D may be TRBD2 (6 bases). The germline gives CDR1 GTSNPN, CDR2 SVGIG (reference sequence). There are 14 residues in the CDR3. V was trimmed by 2 bases and J by 1 base, leaving 9 bases between them. Drawing the rest from reference TRBV30 and TRBJ2-1, the complete variable domain is SQTIHQWPATLVQPVGSPLSLECTVEGTSNPNLYWYRQAAGRGLQLLFYSVGIGQISSEVPQNLSASRPQDRQFILSSKKLLLSDSGFYLCAWSSGTSYNEQFFGPGTRLTVL.